This is a list of T cell receptor beta chains from one sample in a study of shared clonotypes between healthy human individuals. TCRdb keeps only in-frame clones here, not all; method: immunoSEQ multiplex PCR. The sample carries more than 400,000 clones, 90% to 96% recorded once. The material sequenced was naive CD4+ T cells sorted from blood. These receptors were obtained from a woman younger than 45 in good health. Both conserved end residues are part of each CDR3. A D gene is named only where the DNA matches it firmly. Clone size is stated in some rows and not others, as once, few, many or a class when expanded.

>TRBJ2-7|NA|15|TRBV28|TRBD1
CASSHKTGSSYEQYF
TGTGCCAGCAGTCACAAGACAGGGAGCTCCTACGAGCAGTACTTC
>TRBJ1-4|NA|14|TRBV9|TRBD1
CASSGGQTNEKLFF
TGTGCCAGCAGCGGGGGACAGACTAATGAAAAACTGTTTTTT
>TRBJ1-1|NA|15|TRBV5-4|NA
CASSRASSLNTEAFF
TGTGCCAGCAGCCGGGCCTCCTCGCTGAACACTGAAGCTTTCTTT
>TRBJ1-2|NA|17|TRBV5-8|NA
CASSLGPSRRPLYGYTF
TGTGCCAGCAGCTTGGGCCCGTCCCGGCGGCCCCTCTATGGCTACACCTTC
>TRBJ2-1|NA|15|TRBV27|TRBD1
CASTPGGRSYNEQFF
TGTGCCAGCACCCCAGGGGGCCGCTCCTACAATGAGCAGTTCTTC
>TRBJ2-7|NA|18|TRBV5-1|TRBD2
CASSFRAGALAGGYEQYF
TGCGCCAGCAGCTTCAGAGCAGGGGCACTAGCGGGAGGATACGAGCAGTACTTC
>TRBJ2-7|NA|13|TRBV5-1|NA
CASSKDGSYEQYF
TGCGCCAGCAGCAAGGACGGGTCCTACGAGCAGTACTTC
>TRBJ2-3|NA|14|TRBV7-2|NA
CASSLADRTGTQYF
TGTGCCAGCAGCTTAGCGGACCGAACGGGTACGCAGTATTTT
>TRBJ2-7|NA|15|TRBV4-2|TRBD1
CASSQDEGQGYEQYF
TGTGCCAGCAGCCAAGACGAAGGACAGGGTTACGAGCAGTACTTC
>TRBJ2-7|NA|11|TRBV14|NA
CASSQTYEQYF
TGTGCCAGCAGCCAAACCTACGAGCAGTACTTC
>TRBJ2-7|NA|12|TRBV11-2|NA
CASSHKVYEQYF
TGTGCCAGCAGCCACAAGGTCTACGAGCAGTACTTC
>TRBJ1-5|NA|17|TRBV2|NA
CASGRRGRVSGNQPQHF
TGTGCCAGCGGTCGACGGGGGAGGGTGTCCGGCAATCAGCCCCAGCATTTT
>TRBJ2-7|NA|13|TRBV27|TRBD1
CASSLSPGGEQYF
TGTGCCAGCAGTTTATCACCAGGGGGCGAGCAGTACTTC
>TRBJ2-7|NA|13|TRBV4-1|NA
CASSQDPYYEQYF
TGCGCCAGCAGCCAAGACCCCTACTACGAGCAGTACTTC
>TRBJ2-1|NA|13|TRBV18|NA
CASSPTLADEQFF
TGTGCCAGCTCACCAACACTAGCCGATGAGCAGTTCTTC
>TRBJ2-1|NA|12|TRBV28|NA
CASSVDSLKQFF
TGTGCCAGCAGTGTAGACAGCCTAAAGCAGTTCTTC
>TRBJ2-6|NA|15|TRBV7-6|NA
CASSRLFSGANVLTF
TGTGCCAGCAGCAGACTTTTCTCTGGGGCCAACGTCCTGACTTTC
>TRBJ2-7|NA|15|TRBV28|NA
CASSPGDLNSYEQYF
TGTGCCAGCAGTCCCGGGGACCTCAACTCCTACGAGCAGTACTTC
>TRBJ2-3|NA|15|TRBV6-5|NA
CASSYSGVLADTQYF
TGTGCCAGCAGTTACTCGGGGGTGTTGGCAGATACGCAGTATTTT
>TRBJ1-5|once|14|TRBV7-9|NA
CASSLGLRSGPQHF
TGTGCCAGCAGCTTGGGGTTAAGGAGCGGGCCCCAGCATTTT
>TRBJ2-2|NA|14|TRBV5-4|NA
CASSLLGVPGELFF
TGTGCCAGCAGCTTACTAGGAGTACCCGGGGAGCTGTTTTTT
>TRBJ1-5|NA|14|TRBV28|NA
CASSFQGTNQPQHF
TGTGCCAGCAGTTTCCAGGGGACTAATCAGCCCCAGCATTTT
>TRBJ1-5|NA|14|TRBV7-9|NA
CASSLLGLNQPQHF
TGTGCCAGCAGCTTACTCGGGTTAAATCAGCCCCAGCATTTT
>TRBJ2-3|once|15|TRBV28|TRBD1
CASSPPGTGADTQYF
TGTGCCAGCAGTCCTCCCGGGACAGGGGCAGATACGCAGTATTTT
>TRBJ2-2|NA|15|TRBV4-2|TRBD1
CASSQGDREAGELFF
TGTGCCAGCAGCCAGGGGGACAGGGAGGCCGGGGAGCTGTTTTTT
>TRBJ1-4|once|15|TRBV28|NA
CASTYPGRGREKLFF
TGTGCCAGCACATACCCAGGGCGGGGGCGTGAAAAACTGTTTTTT
>TRBJ2-3|NA|15|TRBV5-4|NA
CASSLVTGAPDTQYF
TGTGCCAGCAGCTTGGTAACGGGAGCTCCAGATACGCAGTATTTT
>TRBJ1-2|NA|9|TRBV28|NA
CASGVGYTF
TGTGCCAGTGGAGTTGGCTACACCTTC
>TRBJ2-1|NA|15|TRBV11-2|TRBD1
CASSFGQDTYNEQFF
TGTGCCAGCAGCTTCGGACAGGACACCTACAATGAGCAGTTCTTC
>TRBJ1-2|once|15|TRBV5-8|NA
CASSLARTAWYGYTF
TGTGCCAGCAGCTTGGCTAGGACAGCTTGGTATGGCTACACCTTC
>TRBJ2-3|NA|15|TRBV27|TRBD2
CASGLAGVLTDTQYF
TGTGCCAGCGGACTAGCGGGAGTCCTAACAGATACGCAGTATTTT
>TRBJ2-5|NA|15|TRBV2|TRBD2
CASSVGSAGEETQYF
TGTGCCAGCAGTGTTGGTAGTGCGGGAGAGGAGACCCAGTACTTC
>TRBJ2-7|NA|17|TRBV7-9|TRBD2
CASTPPAGVSIVDEQYF
TGTGCCAGCACCCCACCGGCGGGGGTCTCCATCGTCGACGAGCAGTACTTC
>TRBJ1-1|NA|14|TRBV18|TRBD1
CASSQGQGVTEAFF
TGTGCCAGCTCACAAGGACAGGGAGTCACTGAAGCTTTCTTT
>TRBJ2-1|NA|16|TRBV5-8|TRBD2
CASSPLADRSYNEQFF
TGTGCCAGCAGCCCCCTAGCGGATAGATCCTACAATGAGCAGTTCTTC
>TRBJ2-5|NA|13|TRBV5-4|NA
CASSFFSTATQYF
TGTGCCAGCAGCTTTTTTTCTACTGCGACCCAGTACTTC
>TRBJ2-5|NA|17|TRBV28|NA
CASSFFPPEKRRETQYF
TGTGCCAGCAGTTTCTTCCCCCCCGAAAAGCGTCGAGAGACCCAGTACTTC
>TRBJ2-7|NA|15|TRBV6-1|NA
CASWNPGLTNYEQYF
TGTGCCAGCTGGAATCCGGGACTGACAAACTACGAGCAGTACTTC
>TRBJ2-7|NA|11|TRBV2|NA
CASRKGHEQYF
TGTGCCAGCAGAAAGGGGCACGAGCAGTACTTC
>TRBJ2-7|NA|12|TRBV5-1|NA
CASSPDSYEQYF
TGCGCCAGCAGTCCGGACAGCTACGAGCAGTACTTC
>TRBJ1-3|NA|15|TRBV15|TRBD1
CATSVGQSKGNTIYF
TGTGCCACCAGCGTGGGACAGTCTAAGGGGAACACCATATATTTT
>TRBJ2-4|once|16|TRBV27|TRBD2
CASSLVGGPGKNIQYF
TGTGCCAGCAGTTTGGTGGGAGGGCCAGGCAAAAACATTCAGTACTTC